The source of this T cell receptor beta chain is a study of a mutant IDH1 vaccine in newly diagnosed glioma. Turning to the study itself: Vaccines were begun 4-6 weeks after radiotherapy alone, or with temozolomide cycles.

Method: immunoSEQ multiplex PCR; TCRdb's copy keeps in-frame clones and lacks some. The table includes about 48,000 clones, around four fifths detected once. The time point here: week 35, safety follow-up. Every single dose of the vaccine, 300 ug of mutant IDH1 20-mer peptide, came with topical imiquimod. Those who donated had recent WHO grade 3 or 4 IDH1-mutant, ATRX-lost astrocytomas. Points from the study as a whole: It was about 95% of patients that developed vaccine-induced immune responses.

This clone has a handful of counts. No antigen is known for it. The germline gives CDR1 GTSNPN, CDR2 SVGIG (reference sequence). The CDR3 totals 14 residues. J gave up 4 bases and V 8 bases, and 13 bases lay outside the gene matches. This material consisted of PBMCs, taken from a glioma patient whose treatment included an IDH1 peptide vaccine. V and J are TRBV30 and TRBJ1-2; TRBD1 aligns across 7 bases. The receptor comes from a man aged 35 to 55 with glioma. CDR3 loop: CAQARGLGAYGYTF. The DNA for the CDR3 is TGTGCCCAAGCGAGGGGGCTAGGGGCCTATGGCTACACCTTC.